These 4 T cell receptor beta chains share one sample of origin, sequenced in a study of vaccination effects on CD4 cells after COVID-19. Antigen-specific CD4+ T cells were expanded with viral peptide pools in the ViraFEST assay before sequencing. Following 10 days of culture, CD4+ T cells were isolated. Previously uninfected by SARS-CoV-2, the vaccine recipients also showed negative nucleocapsid antibodies. Data came from immunoSEQ multiplex PCR; TCRdb stores just in-frame clones and leaves some out. The sample yields 71,000 or so clones, around three quarters seen once. Their specific antigens are unknown. The source material was CD4+ T cells from PBMCs cultured with HCoV-OC43 spike peptides, sampled before COVID-19 vaccination. The subset denotes: HCoV-OC43 spike overlapping peptide pool stimulation. These TCRs come from a human donor who received a COVID-19 vaccine.

V and J are TRBV19 and TRBJ1-2, with D perhaps matching TRBD1 (6 bases). The CDR3 is 18 amino acids. Trimming removed 3 bases from V and 4 bases from J, with 24 bases in between. Germline CDR1 LNHDA, CDR2 SQIVND (reference sequence). The CDR3 spells CASSIRGGETASGYGYTF. For the CDR3, the DNA is TGTGCCAGTAGTATCAGGGGAGGAGAGACAGCTTCGGGCTATGGCTACACCTTC. The whole variable domain, remainder taken from reference TRBV19 and TRBJ1-2, is DGGITQSPKYLFRKEGQNVTLSCEQNLNHDAMYWYRQDPGQGLRLIYYSQIVNDFQKGDIAEGYSVSREKKESFPLTVTSAQKNPTAFYLCASSIRGGETASGYGYTFGSGTRLTVV.

The rearrangement links TRBV9 to TRBJ2-3, with 16 bases fitting TRBD2. Germline V lookup: CDR1 SGDLS, CDR2 YYNGEE. This CDR3 spans 18 amino acids. The junction had 6 bases not matched to a gene; V was cut back by 0 bases and J by 5 bases. The CDR3 nucleotides read TGTGCCAGCAGCGTAGCCACCGGGACTAGCGGGGGGGTAGATACGCAGTATTTT. Translation: CASSVATGTSGGVDTQYF.

This chain joins TRBV10-1 and TRBJ2-5; weak D call: TRBD1 (6 bases). V was trimmed by 2 bases and J by 0 bases, leaving 13 bases between them. CDR1 and CDR2 from the germline V gene are WNHNN and SYGVQD (reference sequence). The CDR3 has 16 amino acids. CDR3 protein: CASSEEHGQNQETQYF. CDR3 bases: TGCGCCAGCAGTGAGGAACACGGACAGAACCAAGAGACCCAGTACTTC.

The V gene is TRBV9, the J gene TRBJ2-5, with D perhaps given as TRBD1 or TRBD2 (5 bases each). Per the germline V gene, CDR1 is SGDLS and CDR2 is YYNGEE. Trimming pared 6 bases from V and 0 bases from J, leaving 9 bases between. The CDR3 contains 13 residues. The CDR3 region has the DNA TGTGCCAGCAACAAGGGACACCAAGAGACCCAGTACTTC. Its protein is CASNKGHQETQYF.